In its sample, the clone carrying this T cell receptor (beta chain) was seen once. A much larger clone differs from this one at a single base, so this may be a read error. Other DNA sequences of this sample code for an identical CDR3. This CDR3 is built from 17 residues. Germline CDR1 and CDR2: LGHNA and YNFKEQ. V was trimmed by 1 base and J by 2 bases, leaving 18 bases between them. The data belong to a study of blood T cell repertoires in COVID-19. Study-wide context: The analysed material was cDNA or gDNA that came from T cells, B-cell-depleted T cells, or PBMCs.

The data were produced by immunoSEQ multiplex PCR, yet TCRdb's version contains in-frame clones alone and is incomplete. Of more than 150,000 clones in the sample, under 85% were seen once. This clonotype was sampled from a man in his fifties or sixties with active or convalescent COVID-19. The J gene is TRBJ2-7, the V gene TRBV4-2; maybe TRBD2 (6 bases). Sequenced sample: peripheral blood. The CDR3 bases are TGTGCCAGCAGCCAAGGTTCCCGAGCGGGCCTCCCCTACGAGCAGTACTTC. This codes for CASSQGSRAGLPYEQYF.